This T cell receptor beta chain was captured in a study of blood T cell repertoires in COVID-19. Germline loops: CDR1 LNHDA, CDR2 SQIVND (reference sequence). This CDR3 region has 16 residues. Germline trimming cut 2 bases from V and 1 base from J; bases unmatched to any gene: 2. Repertoires were generated with immunoSEQ multiplex PCR, while TCRdb's copy carries only in-frame clones and drops some. The table shows about 170,000 clones, with roughly 90% occurring only once. The material sequenced was peripheral blood. The receptor was isolated from a man aged 45 to 65 with acute or convalescent COVID-19. V is TRBV19 and J is TRBJ2-2, with TRBD2 identical over 9 bases. The CDR3 bases are TGTGCCAGTAGTATAAGTAGCGGGGGGAACACCGGGGAGCTGTTTTTT. It yields the protein CASSISSGGNTGELFF. Using reference TRBV19 and TRBJ2-2 for the parts outside the CDR3, the full variable domain is DGGITQSPKYLFRKEGQNVTLSCEQNLNHDAMYWYRQDPGQGLRLIYYSQIVNDFQKGDIAEGYSVSREKKESFPLTVTSAQKNPTAFYLCASSISSGGNTGELFFGEGSRLTVL.